These T cell receptor beta chains were read from a single sample in a study of long-term antiretroviral therapy in people with HIV. Assay used: immunoSEQ multiplex PCR; TCRdb lists only in-frame clones, some missing. The table shows about 34,000 clones, with over 85% occurring only once. The sequences come from unsorted PBMCs, collected around 5 years after starting antiretroviral therapy. Receptors originate from a woman in her fifties or sixties with HIV. CDR3s include the opening cysteine and the closing phenylalanine or tryptophan. D genes are given only for firm matches. Some rows mark clone size as missing; the rest say once, few, many or name a class of expanded clone.

clone_size: NA
d_call: TRBD2
v_call: TRBV10-3
j_call: TRBJ2-1
cdr3_aa: CAISSSGGGRGYNEQFF
cdr3_nt: TGTGCCATCAGTTCTAGCGGGGGCGGTCGGGGCTACAATGAGCAGTTCTTC

clone_size: NA
d_call: TRBD1
v_call: TRBV6-5
j_call: TRBJ1-6
cdr3_aa: CASSSQGSSYNSPLHF
cdr3_nt: TGTGCCAGCAGTTCACAGGGGAGCTCCTATAATTCACCCCTCCACTTT

clone_size: NA
d_call: TRBD2
v_call: TRBV29-1
j_call: TRBJ2-1
cdr3_aa: CSVTTSGGNNEQFF
cdr3_nt: TGCAGCGTTACGACTAGCGGGGGAAACAATGAGCAGTTCTTC

clone_size: NA
d_call: TRBD1
v_call: TRBV9
j_call: TRBJ2-3
cdr3_aa: CASSVGTAPSTDTQYF
cdr3_nt: TGTGCCAGCAGCGTCGGGACAGCACCTAGCACAGATACGCAGTATTTT

clone_size: NA
d_call: TRBD1
v_call: TRBV30
j_call: TRBJ1-1
cdr3_aa: CAWKRDRALGAFF
cdr3_nt: TGTGCCTGGAAAAGGGACAGGGCCCTTGGAGCTTTCTTT

clone_size: NA
d_call: TRBD2
v_call: TRBV10-1
j_call: TRBJ2-7
cdr3_aa: CASSGLVAGEDEQYF
cdr3_nt: TGCGCCAGCAGTGGTTTGGTAGCGGGGGAGGACGAGCAGTACTTC

clone_size: NA
d_call: NA
v_call: TRBV25-1
j_call: TRBJ1-1
cdr3_aa: CASARGGNTEAFF
cdr3_nt: TGTGCCAGCGCCCGGGGGGGGAACACTGAAGCTTTCTTT

clone_size: NA
d_call: NA
v_call: TRBV5-1
j_call: TRBJ2-3
cdr3_aa: CASSLRGGVPDTQYF
cdr3_nt: TGCGCCAGCAGCTTGAGGGGGGGCGTGCCAGATACGCAGTATTTT

clone_size: NA
d_call: TRBD2
v_call: TRBV11-3
j_call: TRBJ2-1
cdr3_aa: CASSLGLAEIHYNEQFF
cdr3_nt: TGTGCCAGCAGCTTAGGACTAGCGGAGATACACTACAATGAGCAGTTCTTC

clone_size: NA
d_call: TRBD1
v_call: TRBV19
j_call: TRBJ1-5
cdr3_aa: CASSLSTGGDQPQHF
cdr3_nt: TGTGCCAGTAGTCTCTCGACAGGGGGGGATCAGCCCCAGCATTTT

clone_size: NA
d_call: NA
v_call: TRBV19
j_call: TRBJ1-5
cdr3_aa: CATTRDTSDQPQHF
cdr3_nt: TGTGCCACCACACGGGACACCTCGGATCAGCCCCAGCATTTT

clone_size: NA
d_call: TRBD1
v_call: TRBV5-1
j_call: TRBJ2-5
cdr3_aa: CASSLARQGLGETQYF
cdr3_nt: TGCGCCAGCAGCTTGGCCCGACAGGGGCTGGGAGAGACCCAGTACTTC

clone_size: few
d_call: NA
v_call: TRBV4-1
j_call: TRBJ2-7
cdr3_aa: CASSQNPSSSSYEQYF
cdr3_nt: TGCGCCAGCAGCCAAAACCCCAGCTCAAGCTCCTACGAGCAGTACTTC

clone_size: NA
d_call: NA
v_call: TRBV19
j_call: TRBJ1-5
cdr3_aa: CASSIGLADGPQHF
cdr3_nt: TGTGCCAGTAGTATTGGACTTGCGGATGGGCCCCAGCATTTT

clone_size: once
d_call: TRBD1
v_call: TRBV5-4
j_call: TRBJ2-7
cdr3_aa: CASSSSDRDYEQYF
cdr3_nt: TGTGCCAGCAGCTCGTCGGACAGGGACTACGAGCAGTACTTC

clone_size: NA
d_call: NA
v_call: TRBV11-2
j_call: TRBJ2-1
cdr3_aa: CASSLGLGQYNEQFF
cdr3_nt: TGTGCCAGCAGCTTAGGTTTAGGGCAGTACAATGAGCAGTTCTTC

clone_size: NA
d_call: TRBD1
v_call: TRBV15
j_call: TRBJ2-5
cdr3_aa: CATSRGTTTGLIRQETQYF
cdr3_nt: TGTGCCACCAGCAGAGGCACGACGACAGGGCTTATACGGCAAGAGACCCAGTACTTC

clone_size: NA
d_call: NA
v_call: TRBV6-5
j_call: TRBJ2-7
cdr3_aa: CASSYLLEQYF
cdr3_nt: TGTGCCAGCAGTTACTTGCTCGAGCAGTACTTC

clone_size: few
d_call: TRBD1
v_call: TRBV9
j_call: TRBJ2-7
cdr3_aa: CASSARDRDYEQYF
cdr3_nt: TGTGCCAGCAGCGCCCGGGACAGAGACTACGAGCAGTACTTC

clone_size: once
d_call: NA
v_call: TRBV12-5
j_call: TRBJ1-2
cdr3_aa: CASGFMTGYGYTF
cdr3_nt: TGTGCTAGTGGTTTCATGACGGGCTATGGCTACACCTTC

clone_size: NA
d_call: TRBD1
v_call: TRBV7-8
j_call: TRBJ1-2
cdr3_aa: CASSSSKGDRENYGYTF
cdr3_nt: TGTGCCAGCAGCTCATCCAAGGGGGACAGGGAGAACTATGGCTACACCTTC

clone_size: NA
d_call: TRBD1
v_call: TRBV11-3
j_call: TRBJ1-1
cdr3_aa: CASSITGGAEAFF
cdr3_nt: TGTGCCAGCAGCATCACAGGGGGAGCTGAAGCTTTCTTT

clone_size: NA
d_call: TRBD1
v_call: TRBV9
j_call: TRBJ1-6
cdr3_aa: CASSARDSQNSPLHF
cdr3_nt: TGTGCCAGCAGCGCCCGGGACAGCCAAAATTCACCCCTCCACTTT

clone_size: once
d_call: TRBD1
v_call: TRBV10-3
j_call: TRBJ2-3
cdr3_aa: CAISVGGSDTQYF
cdr3_nt: TGTGCCATCAGTGTAGGGGGCTCAGATACGCAGTATTTT

clone_size: NA
d_call: NA
v_call: TRBV25-1
j_call: TRBJ2-7
cdr3_aa: CASNREAEQYF
cdr3_nt: TGTGCCAGCAACAGGGAGGCCGAGCAGTACTTC

clone_size: once
d_call: NA
v_call: TRBV18
j_call: TRBJ1-4
cdr3_aa: CASSPPGEKLFF
cdr3_nt: TGTGCCAGCTCACCACCAGGGGAAAAACTGTTTTTT

clone_size: NA
d_call: TRBD1
v_call: TRBV30
j_call: TRBJ2-7
cdr3_aa: CAWSGRGTGNEQYF
cdr3_nt: TGTGCCTGGAGTGGACGGGGGACAGGGAACGAGCAGTACTTC

clone_size: NA
d_call: NA
v_call: TRBV11-2
j_call: TRBJ1-2
cdr3_aa: CASSLDNGYGYTF
cdr3_nt: TGTGCCAGCAGCTTAGATAATGGGTATGGCTACACCTTC

clone_size: NA
d_call: TRBD1
v_call: TRBV6-6
j_call: TRBJ1-4
cdr3_aa: CASSYWTGATNEKLFF
cdr3_nt: TGTGCCAGCAGTTACTGGACAGGGGCGACTAATGAAAAACTGTTTTTT

clone_size: NA
d_call: TRBD2
v_call: TRBV5-4
j_call: TRBJ2-5
cdr3_aa: CASSLVLAGAFQETQYF
cdr3_nt: TGTGCCAGCAGCTTGGTACTAGCGGGGGCCTTCCAAGAGACCCAGTACTTC

clone_size: NA
d_call: TRBD1
v_call: TRBV9
j_call: TRBJ2-3
cdr3_aa: CASSASTIGGTTSTDTQYF
cdr3_nt: TGTGCCAGCAGCGCTTCAACTATAGGGGGCACCACTAGCACAGATACGCAGTATTTT

clone_size: NA
d_call: NA
v_call: TRBV19
j_call: TRBJ2-3
cdr3_aa: CASRGADTQYF
cdr3_nt: TGTGCCAGTCGGGGAGCAGATACGCAGTATTTT

clone_size: NA
d_call: NA
v_call: TRBV29-1
j_call: TRBJ2-3
cdr3_aa: CSVDPSYTDTQYF
cdr3_nt: TGCAGCGTTGACCCGTCATACACAGATACGCAGTATTTT

clone_size: NA
d_call: NA
v_call: TRBV9
j_call: TRBJ1-1
cdr3_aa: CASSVGGDTEAFF
cdr3_nt: TGTGCCAGCAGCGTAGGAGGGGACACTGAAGCTTTCTTT

clone_size: once
d_call: NA
v_call: TRBV7-8
j_call: TRBJ1-1
cdr3_aa: CASSLAGSGPEAFF
cdr3_nt: TGTGCCAGCAGCTTAGCAGGGTCTGGGCCTGAAGCTTTCTTT

clone_size: NA
d_call: TRBD2
v_call: TRBV5-1
j_call: TRBJ2-3
cdr3_aa: CASSLMGGGATDTQYF
cdr3_nt: TGCGCCAGCAGCTTGATGGGCGGGGGGGCCACAGATACGCAGTATTTT

clone_size: NA
d_call: NA
v_call: TRBV5-6
j_call: TRBJ1-5
cdr3_aa: CASSLFANQPQHF
cdr3_nt: TGTGCCAGCAGCTTGTTTGCCAATCAGCCCCAGCATTTT

clone_size: NA
d_call: TRBD2
v_call: TRBV28
j_call: TRBJ2-3
cdr3_aa: CASSFPAGGSADTQYF
cdr3_nt: TGTGCCAGCAGTTTTCCAGCGGGGGGTTCGGCAGATACGCAGTATTTT

clone_size: NA
d_call: NA
v_call: TRBV6-6
j_call: TRBJ1-1
cdr3_aa: CASSQPTPPGALKLFF
cdr3_nt: TGTGCCAGCAGTCAACCGACGCCACCCGGGGCACTGAAGCTTTTCTTT

clone_size: NA
d_call: NA
v_call: TRBV2
j_call: TRBJ1-4
cdr3_aa: CASSDRGAPGEKLFF
cdr3_nt: TGTGCCAGCAGTGACAGGGGCGCGCCGGGTGAAAAACTGTTTTTT

clone_size: NA
d_call: NA
v_call: TRBV5-6
j_call: TRBJ2-5
cdr3_aa: CASSLRLGRGETQYF
cdr3_nt: TGTGCCAGCAGCTTGCGCCTCGGAAGAGGAGAGACCCAGTACTTC

clone_size: NA
d_call: TRBD2
v_call: TRBV6-4
j_call: TRBJ2-1
cdr3_aa: CASSVASGSGDEQFF
cdr3_nt: TGTGCCAGCAGTGTCGCTAGCGGGTCAGGGGATGAGCAGTTCTTC

clone_size: NA
d_call: NA
v_call: TRBV19
j_call: TRBJ1-5
cdr3_aa: CASSPSGGNQPQHF
cdr3_nt: TGTGCCAGTAGTCCCTCTGGCGGTAATCAGCCCCAGCATTTT

clone_size: NA
d_call: TRBD2
v_call: TRBV19
j_call: TRBJ2-1
cdr3_aa: CASSVGTRPNNEQFF
cdr3_nt: TGTGCCAGTAGTGTCGGGACTAGACCCAACAATGAGCAGTTCTTC

clone_size: NA
d_call: NA
v_call: TRBV7-9
j_call: TRBJ2-1
cdr3_aa: CASSSPSYNEQFF
cdr3_nt: TGTGCCAGCAGCTCTCCCTCCTACAATGAGCAGTTCTTC

clone_size: NA
d_call: NA
v_call: TRBV12-5
j_call: TRBJ2-7
cdr3_aa: CASGLGGPSSYEQYF
cdr3_nt: TGTGCTAGTGGTTTGGGGGGACCCAGCTCCTACGAGCAGTACTTC

clone_size: NA
d_call: TRBD1
v_call: TRBV5-1
j_call: TRBJ1-1
cdr3_aa: CASTMGTGGYMNTEAFF
cdr3_nt: TGCGCCAGCACCATGGGGACAGGGGGCTACATGAACACTGAAGCTTTCTTT

clone_size: NA
d_call: NA
v_call: TRBV5-6
j_call: TRBJ2-7
cdr3_aa: CASSFQLSALGYF
cdr3_nt: TGTGCCAGCAGCTTTCAGCTCAGTGCACTGGGGTACTTC

clone_size: NA
d_call: NA
v_call: TRBV25-1
j_call: TRBJ2-5
cdr3_aa: CASSEFQGWGETQYF
cdr3_nt: TGTGCCAGCAGTGAATTTCAGGGGTGGGGAGAGACCCAGTACTTC